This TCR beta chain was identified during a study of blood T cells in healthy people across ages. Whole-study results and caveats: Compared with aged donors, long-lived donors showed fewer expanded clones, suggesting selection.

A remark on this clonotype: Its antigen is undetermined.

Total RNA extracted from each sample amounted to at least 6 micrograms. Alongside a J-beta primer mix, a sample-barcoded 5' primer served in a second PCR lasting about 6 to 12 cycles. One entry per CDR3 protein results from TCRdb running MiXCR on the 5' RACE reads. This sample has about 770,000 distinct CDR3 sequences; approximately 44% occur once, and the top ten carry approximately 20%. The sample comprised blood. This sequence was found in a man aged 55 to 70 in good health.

Here the CDR3 reads CSARETADEKLFF. Here the CDR3 DNA reads TGCAGTGCTAGGGAGACAGCCGATGAAAAACTGTTTTTT. This rearrangement joins TRBV20-1 to TRBJ1-4; D might be TRBD1 (5 bases). Trimming pared 3 bases from V and 6 bases from J, leaving 11 bases between. Germline lookup yields CDR1 DFQATT and CDR2 SNEGSKA (reference sequence). The CDR3 runs to 13 residues.